The clone carrying this T cell receptor (beta chain) turned up a few times. Its antigen remains unknown. TEMRA cells were FACS-enriched, unlike CD8+ and CD4+ T cells, which were negatively isolated. These data are taken from a study of CD8 T cells in Susac syndrome. Study conclusions and caveats: As acknowledged by the study, its TCR sequencing and HLA analysis included a relatively small number of individuals.

After extraction with the RNeasy kit, about 0.45 to 1 ug of the RNA was reverse transcribed using random hexamers. TCRdb passed the immunoSEQ multiplex PCR reads through MiXCR, listing each CDR3 protein once. The repertoire includes a few hundred thousand distinct CDR3 sequences, 95% of them detected once, and about 0.088% sits in the top ten. This CDR3 contains 12 residues. V was pared by 5 bases and J by 4 bases, with 8 bases between. The sequencing sample was made of CD4+ T cells from PBMCs. The TCR originated in a human donor with multiple sclerosis. V and J are TRBV12-3 or TRBV12-4 and TRBJ2-5; tentative D call: TRBD1 (5 bases). CDR3 bases: TGTGCCAGCAGTCCAAGGGGAGAGACCCAGTACTTC. This codes for CASSPRGETQYF.